The present T cell receptor (beta chain) was sequenced within a study of low-dose radiotherapy and immunotherapy resistance in tumors. In the study overall: Cohort 1 was treated with 0.5 Gy per fraction at 2-week intervals, amounting to 6.5 Gy overall. The regimen for patients comprised intravenous nivolumab 240 mg every two weeks plus intravenous ipilimumab 1 mg/kg every six weeks.

Alpha and beta chains were covered, as first-strand cDNA relied on TRAV- and TRBV-specific primers. For amplifying TCRs, the PCR ran for 15 to 20 cycles with Phusion, which was used together with a constant-region primer and the adapter on the V primers. mRNA, after isolation, was amplified by in vitro transcription. MiXCR was run by TCRdb on the reads, yielding one entry per CDR3 protein. Altogether just over 90,000 distinct CDR3 sequences are present, less than 25% being singletons, with the ten largest covering 9.5% to 15%. This clonotype has a count of ten or more. Specified time point: after trial treatment. As for treatment: LDRT plus nivolumab, ipilimumab, low-dose cyclophosphamide and aspirin (RACIN trial). The germline V gene has CDR1 SNHLY and CDR2 FYNNEI. V shed 6 bases, J shed 7 bases, and the junction held 17 bases outside the gene matches. The CDR3 is 17 residues long.

This receptor was taken from a female donor with ovarian cancer. This sequence joins TRBV2 and TRBJ1-4, with 7 nucleotides matching TRBD1. The sequences come from PBMCs, collected after low-dose radiotherapy plus immunotherapy. The CDR3 coding sequence is TGTGCCAGCAGCCTCGACCCGGACAGGTCTGAGGTTGAAAAACTGTTTTTT. Its protein product is CASSLDPDRSEVEKLFF.